The T cell receptor (beta chain) under discussion was sequenced for a study of identical twins. Each CDR3 protein gets one entry after TCRdb re-called the 5' RACE reads with MiXCR. The sample records 400,000 to 550,000 distinct CDR3 sequences, around an eighth being singletons. Trimming shortened V by 2 bases and J by 2 bases, and 13 bases separated the two germline ends. This CDR3 has 15 residues. Per germline, CDR1 MDHEN and CDR2 SYDVKM. Study-level findings and limits: For cord blood, abundant beta clonotypes had fewer insertions, unlike memory repertoires, which showed none. Those out-of-frame alpha sequences shared by twins showed an excess of low generation probability. The authors noted that invariant MAIT and iNKT cells could partly confound zero-insertion analyses.

This clonotype has just a few counts. What it binds is not known. The same sample was also used in a study of yellow fever vaccine responses in identical twins.

The sequence derives from a young woman in good health. V usage is TRBV28 and J usage is TRBJ2-7, with D possibly matching TRBD2 (6 bases). Sequences were obtained from CD4+ T cells sorted from blood. CDR3 sequence: CASSLLATLPYEQYF. In DNA form, the CDR3 reads TGTGCCAGCAGTTTACTAGCGACCTTACCCTACGAGCAGTACTTC.